Given below is one TCR beta chain in context. This clonotype has a handful of counts. The target of this receptor is not known. Qualities for individual bases were not recorded, and no much larger clone is one base off. The sample is drawn from a study of response to subunit inactivated influenza vaccine (dated by TCRdb to 2017 to 2018). Describing the broader study: To follow how T cells responded to a trivalent subunit inactivated influenza vaccine, the researchers relied on deep quantitative profiling of the T cell receptor repertoire. The research as a whole found: The authors suggested that each seasonal influenza vaccination may recruit only a limited number of new T cells.

The CDR3 goes from the cysteine to the phenylalanine over 15 residues. Solely the CDR3 DNA is kept, with 45 bases framed from the first base. Cut back by 1 base and 1 base, the V and J ends lie 11 bases apart. Looking up the germline V gene yields CDR1 SGHRS and CDR2 YFSETQ. Libraries came from RT-PCR. The data were produced on an Illumina HiSeq 2500. TCRdb reprocessing: public reads trimmed at Q25 with fastp, clones called with MiXCR, in-frame beta chains kept. Rows are unified per CDR3 protein, each entry keeping the most common DNA and genes. For this sample the table gives 500,000 or so distinct CDR3 sequences, of which about 15% were detected only once. In total, the top ten clones hold less than 4% of the sample.

The source was CD4+ T cells sorted from PBMCs, collected about 23 months after vaccination. Recombination linked TRBV5-1 to TRBJ1-1; TRBD1 is a weak D gene call, 5 bases matching. The receptor was isolated from a man aged 45 to 70 who received an inactivated influenza vaccine. Donor details come from another sample of the same person, matched by shared clones. The encoded CDR3 is CASSLNPTGNTEAFF. The DNA sequence is as follows: TGCGCCAGCAGCTTGAATCCAACAGGGAACACTGAAGCTTTCTTT.